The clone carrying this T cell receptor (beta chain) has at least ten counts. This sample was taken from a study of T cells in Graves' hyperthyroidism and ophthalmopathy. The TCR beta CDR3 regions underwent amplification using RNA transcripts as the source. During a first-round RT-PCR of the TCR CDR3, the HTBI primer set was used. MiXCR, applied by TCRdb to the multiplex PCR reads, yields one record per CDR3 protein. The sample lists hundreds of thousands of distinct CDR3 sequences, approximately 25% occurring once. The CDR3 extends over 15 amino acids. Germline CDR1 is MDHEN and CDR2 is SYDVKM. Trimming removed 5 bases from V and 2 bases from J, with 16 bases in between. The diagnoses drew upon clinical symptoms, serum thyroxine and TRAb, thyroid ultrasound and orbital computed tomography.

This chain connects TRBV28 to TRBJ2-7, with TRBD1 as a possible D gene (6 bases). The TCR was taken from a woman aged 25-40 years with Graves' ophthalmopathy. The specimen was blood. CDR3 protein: CASSRPGTLAYEQYF. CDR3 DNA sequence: TGTGCCAGCAGTCGACCCGGGACACTCGCCTACGAGCAGTACTTC.